This TCR beta chain is drawn from a study of shared clonotypes between healthy human individuals. The protocol was immunoSEQ multiplex PCR, while the TCRdb copy is restricted to in-frame clones and leaves out a portion. The profile shows about 2.1 million clones, about 94% of them singletons. Terminally differentiated effector memory CD45RA+ cells were excluded from the naive CD8 cells, which were CD45RO-negative and positively selected for CCR7. CDR1 SGHNT and CDR2 YENEEA come from the germline V gene. V was shortened by 5 bases and J by 5 bases, with 15 bases between the two germline ends. The CDR3 extends over 14 amino acids.

The chain uses TRBV11-3 and TRBJ1-1; no definite D call. Material: naive CD8+ T cells from PBMCs. This receptor was identified in a young man in good health. Some clones in this sample may be carry-over from other donors' samples. The CDR3 DNA follows: TGTGCCAGCAGCCGGCGCGGGTCGGGAACTGAAGCTTTCTTT. Translation: CASSRRGSGTEAFF.